This T cell receptor beta chain emerged from a study of blood T cell repertoires in COVID-19 (dated by TCRdb to about 2020). About the study as a whole: Samples from collaborators originated in the United States, Italy and Spain and spanned both the acute and convalescent phases of COVID-19. The prospective study material was composed of cDNA or gDNA derived from T cells, B-cell-depleted T cells, or PBMCs. Subjects who had been exposed to COVID-19, were actively infected with it, or had recovered from it provided the deeply sampled blood TCRbeta repertoires that made up the dataset. The repertoires were made available in a free public database intended to serve as a resource for research on the immune response to SARS-CoV-2. Samples were obtained from the ongoing ImmuneRACE study (first 160 participants) and from about 1,300 subjects provided by 6 global collaborators. Sample metadata almost always included a de-identified subject ID, COVID-19 status, age in years and sex. HLA class I and class II types, where available, came from metadata supplied by the sample provider rather than from assay-based typing.

The immunoSEQ Assay, a bias-controlled multiplex PCR, was used to amplify TCRbeta CDR3 regions from genomic DNA. The published analysis was carried out like this. The number of nucleated cells in each sample was estimated by amplification of reference gene primers within the assay. Sequence reads were collapsed and filtered to measure the absolute abundance of every unique TCRbeta CDR3 rearrangement. For each sample, productive Simpson clonality was calculated by taking the square root of Simpson's diversity index across productive rearrangements. TCRdb provides this immuneACCESS table in a form limited to in-frame rearrangements. Some clones are lacking; in checked studies, under half of them reflect an unresolved V gene, and why the rest are absent is not known. V, J and clone size derive from that table, while D and trimming were established from the DNA sequence. The table for this sample lists about 240,000 clones; 80% to 90% of them were counted only once. Just over 2.5% of the sample lies in the top ten.

The germline V and J ends show losses of 4 bases and 2 bases respectively, and no gene match explains 9 bases of the junction. Taken from cysteine to phenylalanine, the CDR3 has 15 residues. Only CDR3 DNA remains: 45 bases, in frame from the first base. The germline V gene provides CDR1 SGHRS and CDR2 YFSETQ. On this clone itself: The antigen it recognizes is unknown. Base qualities are not at hand, and no much larger clone is one base apart.

On the study overall, not on this receptor specifically: How much clinical and demographic metadata was included differed by source and by participant, and the metadata was provided uncurated.

In the prospective study, participants were about 18 to 95 years old, resided in fewer than 25 geographic areas of the United States, and were enrolled through a virtual design. In the prospective study, cohorts were assigned on the basis of participant-reported clinical history obtained from a screening survey and a study questionnaire. Each participant in the prospective study had whole blood, serum and a nasopharyngeal or oropharyngeal swab collected by mobile phlebotomists. Participants in the prospective study had the option to provide additional blood draws and questionnaires over a 2-month period. Prospective study blood samples were shipped either frozen or at room temperature before DNA extraction.

Sequencing input: PBMCs or T cells enriched from blood (not recorded which). The chain uses TRBV5-1 and TRBJ2-7; 7 junctional bases match TRBD1. This receptor was obtained from a woman in her 30s with acute COVID-19. The nucleotide sequence reads as follows: TGCGCCAGCAGCCCCACGACAGGGAAGGCCTACGAGCAGTACTTC. It specifies CASSPTTGKAYEQYF.